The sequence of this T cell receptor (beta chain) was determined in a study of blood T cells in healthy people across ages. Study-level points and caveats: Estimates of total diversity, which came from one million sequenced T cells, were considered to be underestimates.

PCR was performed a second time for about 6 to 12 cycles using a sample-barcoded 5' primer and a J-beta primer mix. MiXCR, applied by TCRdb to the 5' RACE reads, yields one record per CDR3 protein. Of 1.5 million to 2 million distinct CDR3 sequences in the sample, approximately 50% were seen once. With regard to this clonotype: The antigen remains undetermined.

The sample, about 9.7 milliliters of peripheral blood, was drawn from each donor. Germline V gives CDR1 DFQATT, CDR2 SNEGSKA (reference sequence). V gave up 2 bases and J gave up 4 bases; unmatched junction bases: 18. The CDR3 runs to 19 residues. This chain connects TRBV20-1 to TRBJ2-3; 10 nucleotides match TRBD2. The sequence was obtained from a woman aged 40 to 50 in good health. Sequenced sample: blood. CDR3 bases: TGCAGTGCTAGATATCGGCTAGCGGGGGAGCCCGGTCTCTCAGATACGCAGTATTTT. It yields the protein CSARYRLAGEPGLSDTQYF.